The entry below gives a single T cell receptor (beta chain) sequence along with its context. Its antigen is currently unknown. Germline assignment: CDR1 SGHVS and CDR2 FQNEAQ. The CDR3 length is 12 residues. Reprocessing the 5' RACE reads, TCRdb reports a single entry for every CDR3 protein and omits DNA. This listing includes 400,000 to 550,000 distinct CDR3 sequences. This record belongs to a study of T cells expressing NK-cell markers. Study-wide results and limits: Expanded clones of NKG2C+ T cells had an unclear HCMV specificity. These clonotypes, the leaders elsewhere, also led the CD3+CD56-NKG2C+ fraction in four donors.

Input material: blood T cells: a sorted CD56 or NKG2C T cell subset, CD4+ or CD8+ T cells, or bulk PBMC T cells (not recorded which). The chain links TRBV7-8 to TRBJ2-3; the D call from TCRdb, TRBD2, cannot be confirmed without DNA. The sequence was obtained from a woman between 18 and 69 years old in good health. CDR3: CASSPGLDKPYF.